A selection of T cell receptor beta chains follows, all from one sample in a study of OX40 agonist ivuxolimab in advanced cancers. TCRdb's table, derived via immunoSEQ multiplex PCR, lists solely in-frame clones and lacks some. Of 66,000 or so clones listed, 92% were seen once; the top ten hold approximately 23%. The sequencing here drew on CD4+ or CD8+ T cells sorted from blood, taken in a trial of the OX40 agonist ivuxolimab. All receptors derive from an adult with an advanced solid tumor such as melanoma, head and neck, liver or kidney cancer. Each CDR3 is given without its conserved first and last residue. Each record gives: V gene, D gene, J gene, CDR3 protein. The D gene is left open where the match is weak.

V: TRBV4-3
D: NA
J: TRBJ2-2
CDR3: ASSQEWGVTNTGELF

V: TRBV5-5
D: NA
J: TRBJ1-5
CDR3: ASSLGGRGKPQH

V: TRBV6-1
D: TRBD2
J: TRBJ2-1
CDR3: ASSELAGSYNEQF

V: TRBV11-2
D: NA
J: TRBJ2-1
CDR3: ASSHGDVRDEQF

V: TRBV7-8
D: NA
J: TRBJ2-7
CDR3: ASSLGDYEQY

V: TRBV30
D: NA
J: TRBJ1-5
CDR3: AWSREGQPQH

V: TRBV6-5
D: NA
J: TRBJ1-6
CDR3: ASSYNPGYNSPLH

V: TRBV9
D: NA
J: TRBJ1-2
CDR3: ASSQDFTFGYT

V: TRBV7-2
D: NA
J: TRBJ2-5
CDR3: ASSFEAEETQY

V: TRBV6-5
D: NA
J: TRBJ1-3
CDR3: ASSYWPGAGNTIY

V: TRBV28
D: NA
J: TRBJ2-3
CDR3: ASRRPGEYTDTQY

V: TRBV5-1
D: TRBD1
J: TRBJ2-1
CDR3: ASSVTGNEQF

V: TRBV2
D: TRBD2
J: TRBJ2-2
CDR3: ASSEYTSGGANTGELF

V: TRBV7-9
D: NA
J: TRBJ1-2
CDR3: ASSLGAPYGYT

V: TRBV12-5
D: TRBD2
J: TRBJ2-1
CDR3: ASGLSSGPYNEQF

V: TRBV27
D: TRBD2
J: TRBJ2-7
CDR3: ASSLLGWLAGEQY

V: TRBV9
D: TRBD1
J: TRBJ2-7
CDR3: ASSVGPGGNYEQY

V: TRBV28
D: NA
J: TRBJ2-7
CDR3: ASSLSRGRYEQY

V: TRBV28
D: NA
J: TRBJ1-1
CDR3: ASSRFGGRNTEAF

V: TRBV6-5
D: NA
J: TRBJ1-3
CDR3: ASSYNPVLSGNTIY

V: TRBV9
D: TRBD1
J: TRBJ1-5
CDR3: ASSTGQNVDQPQH

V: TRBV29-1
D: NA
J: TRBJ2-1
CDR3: SVVELSSEQF

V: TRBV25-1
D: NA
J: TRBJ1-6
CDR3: ASRTSSYNSPLH

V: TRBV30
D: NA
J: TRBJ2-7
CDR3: AWSTGQGEVEQY

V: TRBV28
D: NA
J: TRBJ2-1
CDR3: ASRRRGPLNNEQF

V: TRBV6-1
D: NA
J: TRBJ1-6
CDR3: ASRGQSSNSPLH

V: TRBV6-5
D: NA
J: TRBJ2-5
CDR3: ASSYWMGETQY

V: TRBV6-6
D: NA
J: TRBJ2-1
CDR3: ASSYSGNNEQF

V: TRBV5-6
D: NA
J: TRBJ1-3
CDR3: ASSLGAAVNTIY

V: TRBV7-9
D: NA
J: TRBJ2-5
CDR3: ASSPTGARETQY

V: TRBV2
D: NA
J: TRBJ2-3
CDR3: ANEGFVSYEARPTQY

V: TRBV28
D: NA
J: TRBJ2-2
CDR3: ASSSDTGELF

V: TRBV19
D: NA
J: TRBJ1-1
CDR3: ASSMGPNTEAF

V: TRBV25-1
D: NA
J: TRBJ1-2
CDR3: ASSETGFPYGYT

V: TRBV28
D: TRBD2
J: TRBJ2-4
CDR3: ASSSGLDLNIQY

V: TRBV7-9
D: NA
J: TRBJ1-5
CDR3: ASALGGNQPQH

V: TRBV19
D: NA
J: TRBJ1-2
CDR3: ASGPGGIYGYT

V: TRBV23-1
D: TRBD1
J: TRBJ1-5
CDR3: ANLSRTGGRDQPQH

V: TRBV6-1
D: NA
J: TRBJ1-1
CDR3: ASKRVTEAF

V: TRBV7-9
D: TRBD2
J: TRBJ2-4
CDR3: ASSPQLAGEVENIQY

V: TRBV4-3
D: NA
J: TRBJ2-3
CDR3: ASSQVWGGAGDTQY

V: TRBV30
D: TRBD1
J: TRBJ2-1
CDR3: AWRVRQGVNEQF

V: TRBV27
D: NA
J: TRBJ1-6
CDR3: ASSFLPRGAANSPLH

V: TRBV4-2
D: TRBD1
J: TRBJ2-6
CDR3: ASSQGTGGGSGANVLT

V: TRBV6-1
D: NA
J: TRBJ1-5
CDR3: ASSGEPNQPQH

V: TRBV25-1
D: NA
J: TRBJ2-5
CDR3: ASSRETQY

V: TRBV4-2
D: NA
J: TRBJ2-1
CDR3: ASSQDHFSVAVYNEQF

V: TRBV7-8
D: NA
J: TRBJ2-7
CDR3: ASSRNSGNEQY

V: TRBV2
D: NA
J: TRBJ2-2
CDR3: ASSRITGELF

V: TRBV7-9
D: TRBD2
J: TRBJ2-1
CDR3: ASTDPGREGNNEQF

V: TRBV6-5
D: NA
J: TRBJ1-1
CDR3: ASVQGPEAF

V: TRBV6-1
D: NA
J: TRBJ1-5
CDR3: ASSARDFQPQH